One T cell receptor beta chain is described in this entry. Both TCRalpha and TCRbeta chains were reverse transcribed with V-gene-specific primers. Using a constant-region primer together with a V-primer adapter, TCRs were subjected to roughly 18 PCR cycles of amplification. TCRdb re-called the reads with MiXCR, one entry per CDR3 protein. The profile shows fewer than 110,000 distinct CDR3 sequences, roughly 20% of them singletons. Time point denoted: after trial treatment. Stated treatment: LDRT plus nivolumab, ipilimumab, low-dose cyclophosphamide and aspirin (RACIN trial). This sample was included in a study of low-dose radiotherapy and immunotherapy resistance in tumors. This CDR3 is 17 amino acids long. Trimming removed 5 bases from V and 1 base from J; junction bases left unmatched: 10. The germline V gene has CDR1 SSHAT and CDR2 FNYEAQ (reference sequence).

Sequenced material: PBMCs, taken after low-dose radiotherapy plus immunotherapy. The V and J genes are TRBV7-7 and TRBJ2-5, with 10 positions matching TRBD1. The sequence came from a male donor with prostate cancer. CDR3 residues: CASSPRGTGEPQETQYF. The CDR3 DNA follows: TGTGCCAGCAGCCCCCGGGGGACAGGGGAACCCCAAGAGACCCAGTACTTC.